A selection of T cell receptor beta chains follows, all from one sample in a study of blood T cell repertoires in COVID-19. Profiled with immunoSEQ multiplex PCR; TCRdb holds only in-frame clones, not every one. The table lists roughly 120,000 clones, roughly four fifths of them singletons. Sequencing was carried out using peripheral blood. The source of these receptors is a man older than 75 with COVID-19, enrolled during active disease. Each CDR3 is given with its conserved first and last residue. A D gene is named only where the DNA matches it firmly. Not every row has a clone size; where given, it reads once, few, many or a size class.

NA	TRBV6-6	NA	TRBJ2-1	TGTGCCAGCACAGCCCGCGAGGGGGAGGGCGAGAATGAGCAGTTCTTC	CASTAREGEGENEQFF
NA	TRBV19	NA	TRBJ1-1	TGTGCCAGTAGTATGGTGACAGGCAGGGCTTTCTTT	CASSMVTGRAFF
NA	TRBV19	NA	TRBJ2-1	TGTGCCAGTAGTATTTCAGGGCTCTACAATGAGCAGTTCTTC	CASSISGLYNEQFF
NA	TRBV18	TRBD2	TRBJ2-1	TGTGCCAGCTCACCGGCGGCGGGAGGGCCATCAATGAATGAGCAGTTCTTC	CASSPAAGGPSMNEQFF
once	TRBV29-1	NA	TRBJ2-1	TGCAGCGTAGAGGCCGGGACTCAACTCAATGAGCAGTTCTTC	CSVEAGTQLNEQFF
NA	TRBV7-2	TRBD2	TRBJ2-7	TGTGCCAGCAGGGGATTGGGACTAGCGGGAGGTAAAGAGCAGTACTTC	CASRGLGLAGGKEQYF
NA	TRBV2	NA	TRBJ2-1	TGTGCCAGCAGGGGGGGTAGTAGGTCTTTGGGACAGTTCTTC	CASRGGSRSLGQFF
NA	TRBV5-1	NA	TRBJ1-5	TGCGCCAGCAGCTTGGACGGGGAAGGCAATCAGCCCCAGCATTTT	CASSLDGEGNQPQHF
NA	TRBV28	TRBD1	TRBJ2-2	TGTGCCAGCACCATGACAGGGGGCAACACCGGGGAGCTGTTTTTT	CASTMTGGNTGELFF
NA	TRBV10-3	NA	TRBJ2-1	TGTGCCATCAGTGAGGGGAGCGGATCCTACAATGAGCAGTTCTTC	CAISEGSGSYNEQFF
NA	TRBV4-1	TRBD2	TRBJ2-1	TGCGCCAGCAGCCCCCAGGGGCACGGGACTAGCGGGAGGGCCTACAATGAGCAGTTCTTC	CASSPQGHGTSGRAYNEQFF
NA	TRBV7-3	TRBD2	TRBJ2-5	TGTGCCAGCAGCTTAACAGGCCTAGCGGGAGCAGAGACCCAGTACTTC	CASSLTGLAGAETQYF
NA	TRBV10-3	NA	TRBJ2-3	TGTGCCATCAGTGAGGGTAGCGGTTCAGATACGCAGTATTTT	CAISEGSGSDTQYF
few	TRBV28	TRBD1	TRBJ1-1	TGTGCCAGCAGTCCTGGACAGGGTACTGAAGCTTTCTTT	CASSPGQGTEAFF
NA	TRBV5-1	NA	TRBJ2-7	TGCGCCAGCAGCTTGGGTAGCGGCGCCTACGAGCAGTACTTC	CASSLGSGAYEQYF
NA	TRBV24-1	NA	TRBJ2-5	TGTGCCACCAGTGATATGGAGAGGGGGAGAGAGACCCAGTACTTC	CATSDMERGRETQYF
NA	TRBV19	NA	TRBJ1-5	TGTGCCAGTAGAGACAGGCCAAATCAGCCCCAGCATTTT	CASRDRPNQPQHF
NA	TRBV2	NA	TRBJ1-1	TGTGCCAGCAGTGGGGACAAGAACACTGAAGCTTTCTTT	CASSGDKNTEAFF
NA	TRBV11-3	TRBD1	TRBJ2-3	TGTGCCAGCAGCTTAGGCTCCCGAACAGGGGATTTCACAGATACGCAGTATTTT	CASSLGSRTGDFTDTQYF
NA	TRBV28	TRBD2	TRBJ2-5	TGTGCCAGCACGAGGCGGGAGGACGGGGAGACCCAGTACTTC	CASTRREDGETQYF
NA	TRBV28	TRBD2	TRBJ2-7	TGTGCCAGCAGTTCCGTGGCGGGAGGGCCCAAAGACGAGCAGTACTTC	CASSSVAGGPKDEQYF
NA	TRBV27	NA	TRBJ2-5	TGTGCCAGCAGTTTAGGGGGGAGGCCGGGGGAGACCCAGTACTTC	CASSLGGRPGETQYF
NA	TRBV15	NA	TRBJ2-2	TGTGCCACCAGCAGGACAGGACCGAACACCGGGGAGCTGTTTTTT	CATSRTGPNTGELFF
NA	TRBV6-1	NA	TRBJ2-4	TGTGCCAGCAGTGACCCCCCCGGGGACATTCAGTACTTC	CASSDPPGDIQYF
NA	TRBV9	NA	TRBJ2-3	TGTGCCAGCAGCGTAGCTGGAGGGACCACAGATACGCAGTATTTT	CASSVAGGTTDTQYF
NA	TRBV2	NA	TRBJ1-1	TGTGCCAGCAGTGAACCGTTTAAGGGAGAGGACACTGAAGCTTTCTTT	CASSEPFKGEDTEAFF
NA	TRBV9	NA	TRBJ1-4	TGTGCCAGCAGCCCCGGTGAGGGAATCGGAACTAATGAAAAACTGTTTTTT	CASSPGEGIGTNEKLFF
NA	TRBV10-2	NA	TRBJ2-5	TGCGCCAGCAGTCCTCAAGAGACCCAGTACTTC	CASSPQETQYF
NA	TRBV6-6	NA	TRBJ2-7	TGTGCCAGCATCCAGGGGGGCGGATACGAGCAGTACTTC	CASIQGGGYEQYF
few	TRBV27	NA	TRBJ2-1	TGTGCCAGCAGTCTAAAAATAGCCAATGAGCAGTTCTTC	CASSLKIANEQFF
NA	TRBV20-1	NA	TRBJ1-2	TGCAGTGCTAGTCCCACAGGCCTTACCCTCTCTGGCTACACCTTC	CSASPTGLTLSGYTF
once	TRBV28	NA	TRBJ1-2	TGTGCCAGCAGTTTAATTCGGGTGGGCAGGGAACACTATGGCTACACCTTC	CASSLIRVGREHYGYTF
NA	TRBV9	NA	TRBJ2-1	TGTGCCAGCAGCGTAGTTAGGCGAGGGGAGCAGTTCTTC	CASSVVRRGEQFF
NA	TRBV4-1	TRBD1	TRBJ1-5	TGCGCCAGCAGCCAAGGACAGGGGGACTTTGGCAATCAGCCCCAGCATTTT	CASSQGQGDFGNQPQHF
NA	TRBV30	NA	TRBJ1-6	TGTGCCTGGAGTGGCGGCTCCTATAATTCACCCCTCCACTTT	CAWSGGSYNSPLHF
NA	TRBV3-1/TRBV3-2	TRBD1	TRBJ1-2	TGTGCCAGCAGCCCTCGGGACAGGGATAACTATGGCTACACCTTC	CASSPRDRDNYGYTF
NA	TRBV11-1	NA	TRBJ2-1	TGTGCCAGCAGCTACTTAGCGGACTCCTACAATGAGCAGTTCTTC	CASSYLADSYNEQFF
NA	TRBV10-3	TRBD1	TRBJ2-2	TGTGCCATCAGTGGGGCAGGGGGAGTCAGCGGGGAGCTGTTTTTT	CAISGAGGVSGELFF
NA	TRBV2	NA	TRBJ2-3	TGTGCCAGCAGTGTAGAGGGTACTAGCACAGATACGCAGTATTTT	CASSVEGTSTDTQYF
NA	TRBV5-8	NA	TRBJ1-5	TGTGCCAGCAGCAGAGCGAGGGATCAGCCCCAGCATTTT	CASSRARDQPQHF
once	TRBV27	TRBD1	TRBJ1-2	TGTGCCAGCAGTCACGGACGGAACAGGGGCAACGGCTACACCTTC	CASSHGRNRGNGYTF
few	TRBV7-9	NA	TRBJ1-3	TGTGCCAGCAGCCATTGGGGCAAAAGGAAAATCTCTGGAAACACCATATATTTT	CASSHWGKRKISGNTIYF
NA	TRBV15	NA	TRBJ1-6	TGTGCCACCAGCACCTCGCTATCCAACTCACCCCTCCACTTT	CATSTSLSNSPLHF
NA	TRBV2	NA	TRBJ1-5	TGTGCCAGCAGTGAACTAAACCCCGTCAATCAGCCCCAGCATTTT	CASSELNPVNQPQHF
few	TRBV4-1	TRBD1	TRBJ2-1	TGCGCCAGCAGCCAAGCGGGACAGGGTTACAATGAGCAGTTCTTC	CASSQAGQGYNEQFF
NA	TRBV4-2	TRBD1	TRBJ2-2	TGTGCCAGCAGCTCCCAACAGGGGTCCGGGGTGCACGGGGAGCTGTTTTTT	CASSSQQGSGVHGELFF
NA	TRBV28	TRBD2	TRBJ2-2	TGTGCCAGCAGTTTAGGGTTCCGCGGGAGGGCCCGGTGGACCGGGGAGCTGTTTTTT	CASSLGFRGRARWTGELFF
NA	TRBV6-5	NA	TRBJ2-7	TGTGCCAGCAGTTACTCGATCGCGGGGGCTTCCTACGAGCAGTACTTC	CASSYSIAGASYEQYF
NA	TRBV7-9	NA	TRBJ1-1	TGTGCCAGCAGCCAACCCGGGGGGGGAGGGACTGAAGCTTTCTTT	CASSQPGGGGTEAFF
few	TRBV5-1	NA	TRBJ1-4	TGCGCCAGCAGCACCACCGGGAGCAATGAAAAACTGTTTTTT	CASSTTGSNEKLFF
NA	TRBV7-2	TRBD1	TRBJ1-5	TGTGCCAGCAGCTTCCGACAGGGGAGCAATCAGCCCCAGCATTTT	CASSFRQGSNQPQHF
NA	TRBV7-9	TRBD1	TRBJ2-7	TGTGCCAGCAGCTTGGGACAGAGCTACTACGAGCAGTACTTC	CASSLGQSYYEQYF
NA	TRBV5-1	TRBD1	TRBJ1-1	TGCGCCAGCAGCTTGGCCGGGACAGGGGACACTGAAGCTTTCTTT	CASSLAGTGDTEAFF
NA	TRBV6-5	NA	TRBJ1-1	TGTGCCAGCAGTTTGTCTATGGGGCCCACTGAAGCTTTCTTT	CASSLSMGPTEAFF
once	TRBV19	TRBD1	TRBJ2-7	TGTGCCAGTAGTATAGATGGGGGGACAGGGACCTACGAGCAGTACTTC	CASSIDGGTGTYEQYF
NA	TRBV28	NA	TRBJ2-7	TGTGCCAGCAGTTTCCGACAAATAAGCTACGAGCAGTACTTC	CASSFRQISYEQYF
once	TRBV18	NA	TRBJ2-3	TGTGCCAGCTCACCGACAGGAGTTCGCACAGATACGCAGTATTTT	CASSPTGVRTDTQYF
NA	TRBV4-2	TRBD2	TRBJ2-1	TGTGCCAGCAGCCGATACCGGGGTAGCGGGAGATTAAATGAGCAGTTCTTC	CASSRYRGSGRLNEQFF
NA	TRBV7-8	TRBD1	TRBJ2-7	TGTGCCAGCAGCTTCACCGGGACAGACTACGAGCAGTACTTC	CASSFTGTDYEQYF
once	TRBV10-3	NA	TRBJ2-7	TGTGCCATCAGTGAGTCAGCCAGGACCTACGAGCAGTACTTC	CAISESARTYEQYF